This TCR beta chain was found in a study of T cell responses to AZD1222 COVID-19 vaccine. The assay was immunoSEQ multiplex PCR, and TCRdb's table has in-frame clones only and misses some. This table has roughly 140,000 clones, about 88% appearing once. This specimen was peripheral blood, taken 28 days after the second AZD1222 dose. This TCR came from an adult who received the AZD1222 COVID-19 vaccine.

The CDR3 sequence is CASSFTSGTANYGYTF. CDR3 nucleotide sequence: TGTGCCAGCAGTTTCACCTCCGGGACAGCTAACTATGGCTACACCTTC. The chain combines TRBV28 with TRBJ1-2; TRBD1 matches at 7 bases. Germline V gene lookup returns CDR1 MDHEN and CDR2 SYDVKM. This CDR3 comprises 16 residues. V lost 3 bases, J lost 0 bases, and 7 bases stayed unmatched.